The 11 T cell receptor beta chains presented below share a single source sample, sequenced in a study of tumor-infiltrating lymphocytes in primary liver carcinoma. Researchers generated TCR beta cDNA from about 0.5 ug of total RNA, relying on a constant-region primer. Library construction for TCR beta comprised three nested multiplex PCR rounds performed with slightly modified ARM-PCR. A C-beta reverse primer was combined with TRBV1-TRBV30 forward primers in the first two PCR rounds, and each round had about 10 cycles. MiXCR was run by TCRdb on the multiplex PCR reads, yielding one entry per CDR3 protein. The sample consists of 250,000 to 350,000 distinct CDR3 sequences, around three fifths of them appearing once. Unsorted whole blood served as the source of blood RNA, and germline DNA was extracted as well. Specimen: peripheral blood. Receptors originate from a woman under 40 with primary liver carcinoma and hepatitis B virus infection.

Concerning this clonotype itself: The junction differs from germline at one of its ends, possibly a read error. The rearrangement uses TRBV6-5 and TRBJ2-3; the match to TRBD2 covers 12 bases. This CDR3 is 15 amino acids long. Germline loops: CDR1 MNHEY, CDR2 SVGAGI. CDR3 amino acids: CASNYELAGGSTQYF. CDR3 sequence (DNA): TGTGCCAGCAATTACGAGCTAGCGGGAGGGAGTACGCAGTATTTT.

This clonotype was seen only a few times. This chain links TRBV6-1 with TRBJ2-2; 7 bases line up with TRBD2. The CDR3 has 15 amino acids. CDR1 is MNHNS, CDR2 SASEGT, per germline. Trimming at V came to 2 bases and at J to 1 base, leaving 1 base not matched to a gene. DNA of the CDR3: TGTGCCAGCAGTGAATGGGGGGGGAACACCGGGGAGCTGTTTTTT. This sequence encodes CASSEWGGNTGELFF.

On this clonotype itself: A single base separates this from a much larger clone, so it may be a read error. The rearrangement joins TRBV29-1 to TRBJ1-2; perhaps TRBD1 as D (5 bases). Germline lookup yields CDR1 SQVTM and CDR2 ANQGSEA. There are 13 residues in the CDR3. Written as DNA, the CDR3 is TGCAGCGTTCAAACAGAGGGGAACTATGACTACACCTTC. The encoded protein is CSVQTEGNYDYTF. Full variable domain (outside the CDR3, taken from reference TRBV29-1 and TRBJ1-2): SAVISQKPSRDICQRGTSLTIQCQVDSQVTMMFWYRQQPGQSLTLIATANQGSEATYESGFVIDKFPISRPNLTFSTLTVSNMSPEDSSIYLCSVQTEGNYDYTFGSGTRLTVV.

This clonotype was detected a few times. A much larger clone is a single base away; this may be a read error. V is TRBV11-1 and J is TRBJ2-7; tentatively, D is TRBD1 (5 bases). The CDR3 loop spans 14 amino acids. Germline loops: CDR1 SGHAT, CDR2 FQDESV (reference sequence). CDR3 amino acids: CAGSLDIGAYEQYF. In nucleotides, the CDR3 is TGTGCCGGCAGCTTAGATATAGGGGCGTACGAGCAGTACTTC.

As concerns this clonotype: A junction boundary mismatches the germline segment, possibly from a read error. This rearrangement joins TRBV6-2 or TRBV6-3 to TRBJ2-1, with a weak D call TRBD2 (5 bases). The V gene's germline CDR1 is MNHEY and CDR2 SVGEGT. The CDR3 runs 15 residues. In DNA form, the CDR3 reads TGTGCCTGCAGCACAAGGCGGGCCTCCTACAATGAGCAGTTCTTC. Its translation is CACSTRRASYNEQFF.

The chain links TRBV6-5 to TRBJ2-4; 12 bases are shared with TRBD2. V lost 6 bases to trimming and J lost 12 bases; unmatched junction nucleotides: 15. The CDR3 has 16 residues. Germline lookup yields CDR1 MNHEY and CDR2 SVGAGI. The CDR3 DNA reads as TGTGCCAGCAGCGTCAAGGCTAGCGGGAGGGCCTACACTCAGTACTTC. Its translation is CASSVKASGRAYTQYF.

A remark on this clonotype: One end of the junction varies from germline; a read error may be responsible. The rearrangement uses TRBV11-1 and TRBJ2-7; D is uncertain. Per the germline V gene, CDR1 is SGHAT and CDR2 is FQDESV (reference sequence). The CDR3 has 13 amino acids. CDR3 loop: CAITLDGSYEQYF. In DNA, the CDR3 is TGTGCCATCACCTTAGACGGCTCCTACGAACAGTACTTC.

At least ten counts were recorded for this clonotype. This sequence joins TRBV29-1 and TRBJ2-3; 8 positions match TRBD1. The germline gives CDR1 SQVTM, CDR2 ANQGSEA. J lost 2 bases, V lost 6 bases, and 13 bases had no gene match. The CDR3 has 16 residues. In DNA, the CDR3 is TGCAGCGTAGACAGGGGACGGGCCCGCTCCACAGATACGCAGTATTTT. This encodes CSVDRGRARSTDTQYF.

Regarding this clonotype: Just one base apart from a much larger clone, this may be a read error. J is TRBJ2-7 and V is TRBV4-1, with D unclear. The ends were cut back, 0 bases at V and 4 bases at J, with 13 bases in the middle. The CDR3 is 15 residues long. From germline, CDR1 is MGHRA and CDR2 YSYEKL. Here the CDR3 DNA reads TGCGCCAGCAGCCAAGATTTCAACCATGAATACGAGCAGTACTTC. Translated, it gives CASSQDFNHEYEQYF.

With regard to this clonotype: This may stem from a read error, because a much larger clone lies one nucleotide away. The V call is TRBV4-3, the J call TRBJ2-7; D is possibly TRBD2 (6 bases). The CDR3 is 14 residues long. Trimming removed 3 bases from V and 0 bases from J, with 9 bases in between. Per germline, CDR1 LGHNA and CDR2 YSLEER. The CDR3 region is CASSQGGTSYEQYF. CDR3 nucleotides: TGCGCCAGCAGCCAGGGCGGGACCTCCTACGAGCAGTACTTC.

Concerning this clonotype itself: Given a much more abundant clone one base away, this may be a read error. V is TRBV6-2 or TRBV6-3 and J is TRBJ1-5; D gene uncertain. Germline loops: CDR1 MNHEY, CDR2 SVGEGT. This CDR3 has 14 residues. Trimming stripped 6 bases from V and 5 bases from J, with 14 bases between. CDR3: CASSPSGGDQPQHF. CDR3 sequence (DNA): TGTGCCAGCAGCCCCTCGGGCGGAGATCAGCCCCAGCATTTT.